These 23 T cell receptor beta chains originate from one sample sequenced in a study of blood T cell repertoires in COVID-19. Assay used: immunoSEQ multiplex PCR; TCRdb lists only in-frame clones, some missing. The table has 80,000 to 85,000 clones, about 86% seen once. The sequenced sample consisted of peripheral blood. Receptor source: an elderly woman with acute or convalescent COVID-19.

This chain uses TRBV6-5 with TRBJ1-2; maybe TRBD1 (6 bases). The CDR3 consists of 13 residues. Germline assignment: CDR1 MNHEY and CDR2 SVGAGI. Trimming pared 10 bases from V and 4 bases from J, leaving 16 bases between. The CDR3 DNA is TGTGCCACAACACAGGGATTGGTCTATGGCTACACCTTC. This gives the protein CATTQGLVYGYTF.

V gene TRBV12-3 or TRBV12-4 combines with J gene TRBJ2-1, with 13 bases matching TRBD2. V dropped 7 bases and J dropped 16; count of bases not matched to a gene: 4. The CDR3 runs 11 residues. DNA of the CDR3: TGTGCCAGCAAACTAGCGGGGGGGTTATTCTTC. It yields the protein CASKLAGGLFF.

The rearrangement joins TRBV6-6 to TRBJ2-3; tentative D call: TRBD2 (7 bases). The CDR3 sequence is 14 residues long. Germline V lookup: CDR1 MNHNY, CDR2 SVGAGI (reference sequence). The V and J ends lost 7 bases and 4 bases respectively, with 15 bases between them. CDR3 DNA sequence: TGTGCCAGCACCGCCGGAGGGGGGGCAGATACGCAGTATTTT. Protein: CASTAGGGADTQYF.

The chain has TRBV3-1 (or the pseudogene TRBV3-2) and TRBJ2-1, with TRBD2 identical over 11 bases. CDR1 is LGHDT and CDR2 is YNNKEL in the germline V gene (reference sequence). The CDR3 contains 16 residues. The V gene end was trimmed by 5 bases and the J gene end by 4 bases; junction bases not matched to a gene: 7. The CDR3, as DNA: TGTGCCAGCAGCACTTTAGCGGGGGGGGGATACAATGAGCAGTTCTTC. Amino acid sequence: CASSTLAGGGYNEQFF.

The chain carries TRBV12-3 or TRBV12-4 and TRBJ1-2, with 10 bases identical to TRBD1. The junction had 6 bases not matched to a gene; V was cut back by 6 bases and J by 8 bases. The CDR3 has 13 residues. CDR3 in DNA: TGTGCCAGCAGACGACAGGGGGCTTGGGGCTACACCTTC. Protein: CASRRQGAWGYTF.

V and J are TRBV19 and TRBJ2-5; TRBD1 is a possible D gene (5 bases). V was trimmed by 3 bases and J by 4 bases, leaving 12 bases between them. Germline loops: CDR1 LNHDA, CDR2 SQIVND (reference sequence). The CDR3 totals 14 residues. The CDR3 nucleotides are TGTGCCAGTAGTATGGGCAGGGCCGGAGAGACCCAGTACTTC. Encoded protein: CASSMGRAGETQYF.

This clone appeared a single time. This chain joins TRBV2 and TRBJ1-2; 7 bases match TRBD1. The CDR3 spans 12 residues. Germline loops: CDR1 SNHLY, CDR2 FYNNEI. Trimming at V came to 7 bases and at J to 4 bases, leaving 3 bases not matched to a gene. This CDR3 reads CASTRDSYGYTF. DNA for the CDR3: TGTGCCAGCACCCGGGACAGCTATGGCTACACCTTC.

The chain links TRBV3-1 (or the pseudogene TRBV3-2) to TRBJ2-2; 11 bases map to TRBD2. Germline-derived CDR1 and CDR2 are LGHDT and YNNKEL (reference sequence). V lost 4 bases, J lost 7 bases, and 8 bases stayed unmatched. The CDR3 consists of 16 residues. DNA of the CDR3: TGTGCCAGCAGCCGGGGACTAGCGGCAGTTGGCGGGGAGCTGTTTTTT. It specifies CASSRGLAAVGGELFF.

This chain uses TRBV10-3 with TRBJ2-1; 7 nucleotides match TRBD2. The trim removed 0 bases at V and 7 bases at J, leaving 6 bases unmatched. This CDR3 spans 15 amino acids. Germline V gene data show CDR1 as ENHRY and CDR2 as SYGVKD. The CDR3, as DNA: TGTGCCATCAGTGAGTCAGGGGCGGGGGAAAATGAGCAGTTCTTC. This gives the protein CAISESGAGENEQFF.

This rearrangement joins TRBV3-1 (or the pseudogene TRBV3-2) to TRBJ2-3, with 8 bases that match TRBD2. V gave up 5 bases and J gave up 4 bases; unmatched junction bases: 5. Germline V CDR1 and CDR2: LGHDT, YNNKEL (reference sequence). CDR3 size: 14 residues. The CDR3 coding sequence is TGTGCCAGCAGCTTTAGCGGGATTGCAGATACGCAGTATTTT. It translates to CASSFSGIADTQYF.

The count of this clone is one. The rearrangement links TRBV4-3 to TRBJ2-1; no clear D gene. Germline V gives CDR1 LGHNA, CDR2 YSLEER. This CDR3 has 13 residues. V lost 4 bases to trimming and J lost 7 bases, with 11 bases between them. CDR3 residues: CASSLLERNEQFF. The CDR3 DNA reads as TGCGCCAGCAGCCTGCTCGAACGGAATGAGCAGTTCTTC.

The chain has TRBV7-8 and TRBJ1-2; 10 bases agree with TRBD1. Germline V gene data show CDR1 as SGHVS and CDR2 as FQNEAQ. The CDR3 spans 15 residues. Unmatched junction bases numbered 6, after V lost 4 bases and J lost 4 bases. The CDR3 nucleotides read TGTGCCAGCAGCTCCTCGACAGGGGGCATCTATGGCTACACCTTC. Its translation is CASSSSTGGIYGYTF.

This sequence joins TRBV12-3 or TRBV12-4 and TRBJ2-1; D is perhaps TRBD2 (5 bases). This CDR3 has 12 amino acids. Trimming stripped 5 bases from V and 10 bases from J, with 12 bases between. The CDR3 DNA sequence: TGTGCCAGCAGTATACCGGGATCGGAGCAGTTCTTC. Translation gives CASSIPGSEQFF.

This chain joins TRBV18 and TRBJ1-2; D is undetermined. Trimming removed 3 bases from V and 2 bases from J, with 7 bases in between. The CDR3 is 13 amino acids. The germline V gene has CDR1 KGHSH and CDR2 LQKENI. CDR3 nucleotide sequence: TGTGCCAGCTCACCTGACAAGAACTATGGCTACACCTTC. Its translation: CASSPDKNYGYTF.

The chain joins TRBV4-2 to TRBJ2-3; D may be TRBD2 (6 bases). The V and J ends lost 0 bases and 5 bases respectively, with 24 bases between them. CDR1 is LGHNA and CDR2 is YNFKEQ in the germline V gene. This CDR3 region has 19 residues. In nucleotides, the CDR3 is TGTGCCAGCAGCCAAGATCGTTTTGGGGGGACCAATCTAGAAGATACGCAGTATTTT. It codes for CASSQDRFGGTNLEDTQYF.

The sample holds a few counts of this clone. Compared with germline, one end of the junction differs, possibly owing to a read error. The chain employs TRBV2 and TRBJ1-1, with D unresolved. CDR3 length: 13 amino acids. Per the germline V gene, CDR1 is SNHLY and CDR2 is FYNNEI. Here the CDR3 DNA reads TGTGCCAGCAGGGAAGAGGGAGACACTGAAGCTTTCTTT. This codes for CASREEGDTEAFF. Combining the CDR3 with reference TRBV2 and TRBJ1-1 gives the whole variable domain EPEVTQTPSHQVTQMGQEVILRCVPISNHLYFYWYRQILGQKVEFLVSFYNNEISEKSEIFDDQFSVERPDGSNFTLKIRSTKLEDSAMYFCASREEGDTEAFFGQGTRLTVV.

The chain combines TRBV10-1 with TRBJ2-3, with D uncertain. CDR3 length equals 15 residues. V shed 2 bases and J shed 1 base, with 10 bases lying between them. CDR1 WNHNN and CDR2 SYGVQD come from the germline V gene (reference sequence). CDR3 DNA sequence: TGCGCCAGCAGTGAGGAGGCGATAGGCACAGATACGCAGTATTTT. Its protein product is CASSEEAIGTDTQYF.

There are a few counts of this clone. The chain employs TRBV7-2 and TRBJ1-4; TRBD1 matches 8 bases. The V segment lost 8 bases and the J segment 10 bases; nucleotides outside the gene matches: 12. CDR1 is SGHTA and CDR2 is FQGNSA in the germline V gene. This CDR3 comprises 14 residues. The CDR3 DNA follows: TGTGCCAGCCGACAGGGGCCGGCTAGGGGAAAACTGTTTTTT. It is translated as CASRQGPARGKLFF.

The chain uses TRBV24-1 and TRBJ2-1; possible D gene TRBD2, 6 bases. CDR1 is KGHDR and CDR2 is SFDVKD in the germline V gene. The CDR3 contains 16 residues. Trimming shortened V by 4 bases and J by 4 bases, and 16 bases separated the two germline ends. This chain's CDR3 is CATSDARSGLYNEQFF. CDR3 in DNA: TGTGCCACCAGTGACGCTCGGAGCGGGTTGTACAATGAGCAGTTCTTC.

CDR3 loop: CASRTSGSNEQFF. CDR3 nucleotide sequence: TGCGCCAGCAGGACTAGCGGGAGTAATGAGCAGTTCTTC. This rearrangement joins TRBV10-2 to TRBJ2-1; 12 positions agree with TRBD2. Germline trimming cut 6 bases from V and 7 bases from J; bases unmatched to any gene: 1. The length of the CDR3 is 13 residues. CDR1 and CDR2 from the germline V gene are WSHSY and SAAADI.

The V and J genes are TRBV5-6 and TRBJ1-1; no clear D gene. This CDR3 is 12 amino acids long. Looked up from germline, CDR1 is SGHDT and CDR2 is YYEEEE. V lost 4 bases and J 7 bases, leaving 11 bases between the germline ends. The CDR3 DNA reads as TGTGCCAGCAGCCGATTCTATGGTGAAGCTTTCTTT. This encodes CASSRFYGEAFF.

The chain combines TRBV3-1 (or the pseudogene TRBV3-2) with TRBJ2-5; no clear D. The germline gives CDR1 LGHDT, CDR2 YNNKEL (reference sequence). The CDR3 contains 14 residues. Trimming removed 1 base at V and 4 bases at J, with 10 bases between. CDR3 sequence: CASSQGGVRETQYF. For the CDR3, the DNA is TGTGCCAGCAGCCAAGGAGGAGTCAGAGAGACCCAGTACTTC.

The rearrangement uses TRBV19 and TRBJ2-5; D possibly corresponds to TRBD2 (5 bases). Germline CDR1 LNHDA, CDR2 SQIVND (reference sequence). CDR3 size: 14 residues. Trimming removed 3 bases from V and 3 bases from J, with 11 bases in between. CDR3: CASSMSWREETQYF. CDR3 DNA sequence: TGTGCCAGTAGTATGTCTTGGCGGGAAGAGACCCAGTACTTC.